Below, 9 T cell receptor beta chains from the same sample are listed, as sequenced in a study of vaccination effects on CD4 cells after COVID-19. Antigens of these TCRs are unknown. A roughly 10-day culture period preceded the isolation of CD4+ T cells. Assay: immunoSEQ multiplex PCR; the TCRdb copy retains only in-frame clones and omits some. The table records about 74,000 clones, roughly 80% of them present only once. The input for sequencing was CD4+ T cells from PBMCs cultured without peptide, taken before COVID-19 vaccination. The receptors were gathered from a human donor who received a COVID-19 vaccine.

The chain uses TRBV30 and TRBJ1-3; D possibly corresponds to TRBD1 (6 bases). The CDR3 is made up of 16 amino acids. V was shortened by 2 bases and J by 0 bases, with 14 bases between the two germline ends. CDR1 is GTSNPN and CDR2 is SVGIG in the germline V gene (reference sequence). CDR3: CAWSPRTVFSGNTIYF. The CDR3 region has the DNA TGTGCCTGGAGTCCCCGGACAGTCTTCTCTGGAAACACCATATATTTT.

This clone was recorded once. This rearrangement joins TRBV19 to TRBJ1-3; no clear D gene. The CDR3 is 15 residues long. V was trimmed by 7 bases and J by 0 bases, leaving 13 bases between them. The germline CDR1 and CDR2 sequences are LNHDA and SQIVND (reference sequence). The CDR3 nucleotides are TGTGCCAGTACGGACCTCTCGAGCTCTGGAAACACCATATATTTT. It codes for CASTDLSSSGNTIYF. The whole variable domain, remainder taken from reference TRBV19 and TRBJ1-3, is DGGITQSPKYLFRKEGQNVTLSCEQNLNHDAMYWYRQDPGQGLRLIYYSQIVNDFQKGDIAEGYSVSREKKESFPLTVTSAQKNPTAFYLCASTDLSSSGNTIYFGEGSWLTVV.

The chain couples TRBV11-2 to TRBJ1-3; D is uncertain. This CDR3 is 14 amino acids long. With 4 bases removed from V and 0 bases from J, the gap between germline ends came to 7 bases. Germline V lookup: CDR1 SGHAT, CDR2 FQNNGV. CDR3 loop: CASSYQVSGNTIYF. CDR3 DNA: TGTGCCAGCAGCTACCAGGTCTCTGGAAACACCATATATTTT.

The chain uses TRBV11-3 and TRBJ2-3; D is ambiguous. The CDR3 runs to 14 residues. V was cut by 0 bases and J by 5 bases, with 9 bases left in between. In germline, CDR1 is SGHNT, CDR2 YENEEA. This CDR3 reads CASSLDSTGDTQYF. In DNA form, the CDR3 reads TGTGCCAGCAGCTTAGATTCTACCGGAGATACGCAGTATTTT.

The V and J genes are TRBV4-1 and TRBJ1-2; no clear D gene. This CDR3 spans 15 amino acids. The germline V gene encodes CDR1 MGHRA and CDR2 YSYEKL. Trimming left V 2 bases short and J 0 bases short, with 10 bases between. CDR3 protein: CASSQLSGTNYGYTF. The CDR3 DNA follows: TGCGCCAGCAGCCAATTATCCGGGACTAACTATGGCTACACCTTC.

The V call is TRBV5-1, the J call TRBJ1-1; tentative D call: TRBD1 (5 bases). Germline loops: CDR1 SGHRS, CDR2 YFSETQ. V was cut by 0 bases and J by 6 bases, with 15 bases left in between. CDR3 length equals 15 residues. The CDR3 coding sequence is TGCGCCAGCAGCTTGGCCCAGGGAATCTCCCCTGAAGCTTTCTTT. Protein: CASSLAQGISPEAFF. Drawing the rest from reference TRBV5-1 and TRBJ1-1, the complete variable domain is KAGVTQTPRYLIKTRGQQVTLSCSPISGHRSVSWYQQTPGQGLQFLFEYFSETQRNKGNFPGRFSGRQFSNSRSEMNVSTLELGDSALYLCASSLAQGISPEAFFGQGTRLTVV.

The V and J genes are TRBV6-1 and TRBJ1-4; 9 bases agree with TRBD1. The CDR3 consists of 14 residues. Looked up from germline, CDR1 is MNHNS and CDR2 is SASEGT. The V and J ends lost 3 bases and 8 bases, in that order; junction bases with no gene match: 4. The CDR3 loop reads CASSDTGGEEKLFF. CDR3 coding DNA: TGTGCCAGCAGTGACACAGGGGGCGAGGAAAAACTGTTTTTT.

The CDR3 sequence is CASSLMWVDTGELFF. The CDR3 nucleotides read TGCGCCAGCAGCTTGATGTGGGTGGACACCGGGGAGCTGTTTTTT. The chain employs TRBV5-1 and TRBJ2-2; D not certain. The length of the CDR3 is 15 residues. The V gene lost 1 base and the J gene lost 3 bases, with 10 bases spanning the gap. CDR1 and CDR2 from the germline V gene are SGHRS and YFSETQ.

This chain connects TRBV15 to TRBJ2-4; D gene ambiguous. Looked up from germline, CDR1 is LNHNV and CDR2 is YYDKDF (reference sequence). The CDR3 runs to 16 residues. Deletions cut 1 base from V and 0 bases from J, with 10 bases between. CDR3 residues: CATSRVIPLAKNIQYF. CDR3 nucleotides: TGTGCCACCAGCAGAGTCATTCCTCTAGCCAAAAACATTCAGTACTTC.